This passage covers 21 T cell receptor beta chains from one sample sequenced in a study of regulatory T cells in long-lasting Graves disease. Described time point: newly diagnosed GD, antithyroid drugs for less than 3 months. PBMCs provided the RNA from which the TCR library was made. Construction of TCR beta libraries relied on iRepertoire HTBI primers and on Arm-PCR targeting CDR3 regions. MiXCR, applied by TCRdb to the multiplex PCR reads, yields one record per CDR3 protein. The table lists 530,000 or so distinct CDR3 sequences, roughly 12% of them singletons, with approximately 9.3% in the top ten. The same specimen was also included in a second study, on T cells in Graves' hyperthyroidism and ophthalmopathy.

The source was peripheral blood mononuclear cells (PBMCs), collected at new diagnosis, from a patient treated with antithyroid drugs. Receptor source: a man aged 25 to 45 with Graves disease.

The sample holds a few counts of this clonotype. The chain employs TRBV5-4 and TRBJ2-7; TRBD2 matches at 8 bases. Germline values: CDR1 SGHNT, CDR2 YYREEE (reference sequence). With 2 bases clipped from V and 2 bases from J, the junction kept 6 bases outside the gene matches. The CDR3 extends over 15 amino acids. CDR3 amino acids: CASSFGGRRPYEQYF. The DNA for the CDR3 is TGTGCCAGCAGCTTCGGCGGGAGGCGACCCTACGAGCAGTACTTC.

This clonotype has at least ten counts. The rearrangement joins TRBV6-2 or TRBV6-3 to TRBJ2-7, with TRBD2 matching 8 bases. CDR3 length equals 15 residues. Germline lookup yields CDR1 MNHEY and CDR2 SVGEGT. V lost 0 bases to trimming and J lost 0 bases; unmatched junction nucleotides: 1. In DNA form, the CDR3 reads TGTGCCAGCAGTTACTCGAGCGGGAGCTCCTACGAGCAGTACTTC. This encodes CASSYSSGSSYEQYF.

The chain has TRBV5-1 and TRBJ2-6, with 10 bases lining up with TRBD1. The CDR3 extends over 17 amino acids. The V and J ends lost 0 bases and 2 bases, in that order; junction bases with no gene match: 2. Germline CDR1 is SGHRS and CDR2 is YFSETQ. The DNA for the CDR3 is TGCGCCAGCAGCTTGGGACAGGGGGCCGCTGGGGCCAACGTCCTGACTTTC. Amino acids: CASSLGQGAAGANVLTF.

The chain recombines TRBV12-3 or TRBV12-4 with TRBJ1-2; D is possibly TRBD1 (5 bases). Deletions cut 5 bases from V and 8 bases from J, with 18 bases between. The CDR3 spans 14 residues. The CDR3, as DNA: TGTGCCAGCAGTATGGGACCGGCCCTGGGAGGCTACACCTTC. This translates into CASSMGPALGGYTF.

A few counts support this clonotype. The chain joins TRBV9 to TRBJ2-1; D is ambiguous. The CDR3 is 12 residues long. The V gene's germline CDR1 is SGDLS and CDR2 YYNGEE. Trimming took 5 bases from V and 7 from J, leaving 10 bases between them. The CDR3: CASSLFMNEQFF. CDR3 nucleotide sequence: TGTGCCAGCAGTCTCTTCATGAATGAGCAGTTCTTC.

Many counts were recorded for this clonotype. The J gene is TRBJ2-3, the V gene TRBV27; no clear D gene. Trimming removed 6 bases from V and 1 base from J, with 17 bases in between. The CDR3 spans 16 residues. Germline V CDR1 and CDR2: MNHEY, SMNVEV (reference sequence). CDR3 coding DNA: TGTGCCAGCAGCAGGCGCCACGAGACGGGCACAGATACGCAGTATTTT. It codes for CASSRRHETGTDTQYF.

The chain combines TRBV7-6 with TRBJ1-1, with TRBD1 as a possible D gene (5 bases). CDR1 and CDR2 from the germline V gene are SGHVS and FNYEAQ. The CDR3 spans 15 residues. Trimming took 4 bases from V and 0 from J, leaving 12 bases between them. CDR3 in amino acids: CASSSYGTLNTEAFF. DNA for the CDR3: TGTGCCAGCAGCTCCTACGGGACGCTGAACACTGAAGCTTTCTTT.

The chain combines TRBV7-9 with TRBJ2-7, with 7 bases aligning to TRBD1. V lost 2 bases, J lost 5 bases, and 6 bases stayed unmatched. Germline CDR1 and CDR2: SEHNR and FQNEAQ (reference sequence). The CDR3 sequence is 14 residues long. The CDR3: CASSLIDRDDEQYF. The CDR3 DNA is TGTGCCAGCAGCTTAATCGACAGGGATGACGAGCAGTACTTC.

The gene calls are TRBV11-2 and TRBJ2-1, with 7 nucleotides matching TRBD1. CDR1 is SGHAT, CDR2 FQNNGV, per germline. The CDR3 is 18 amino acids. V lost 2 bases, J lost 0 bases, and 10 bases stayed unmatched. The CDR3 DNA reads TGTGCCAGCAGCTTAAGAACCACAGGGGTGGGCTCCTACAATGAGCAGTTCTTC. This gives the protein CASSLRTTGVGSYNEQFF.

This clonotype was detected many times. This chain links TRBV7-9 with TRBJ2-7; no definite D call. V shed 5 bases and J shed 3 bases, with 11 bases lying between them. Germline V gene data show CDR1 as SEHNR and CDR2 as FQNEAQ (reference sequence). The CDR3 extends over 13 amino acids. CDR3 loop: CASSKTHDYEQYF. CDR3 DNA: TGTGCCAGCAGCAAGACTCACGACTACGAGCAGTACTTC.

This clonotype appeared many times. The rearrangement joins TRBV7-2 to TRBJ2-4; 8 bases are shared with TRBD1. The V and J ends lost 6 bases and 6 bases, in that order; junction bases with no gene match: 13. Germline lookup yields CDR1 SGHTA and CDR2 FQGNSA. The CDR3 is 16 amino acids. The CDR3 sequence is CASSPLGQEAANIQYF. The CDR3 coding sequence is TGTGCCAGCAGTCCGTTGGGACAGGAGGCTGCAAACATTCAGTACTTC.

In its sample, this clonotype was seen many times. The chain uses TRBV20-1 and TRBJ1-2, with 7 bases identical to TRBD1. This CDR3 has 15 residues. CDR1 is DFQATT, CDR2 SNEGSKA, per germline (reference sequence). Germline trimming cut 3 bases from V and 7 bases from J; bases unmatched to any gene: 14. Written as DNA, the CDR3 is TGCAGTGCTAGGAACCGGGACAGCATTTCGGGTGGCTACACCTTC. Its protein product is CSARNRDSISGGYTF.

This clonotype was seen a few times. The chain employs TRBV6-1 and TRBJ2-2; a weak D match, TRBD2 (7 bases). V was cut by 6 bases and J by 5 bases, with 19 bases left in between. Germline V lookup: CDR1 MNHNS, CDR2 SASEGT. CDR3 size: 16 residues. The CDR3 DNA reads as TGTGCCAGCAGACGATTAGGGGGGGCGCGAACCGGGGAGCTGTTTTTT. Translation gives CASRRLGGARTGELFF.

The chain has TRBV7-9 and TRBJ2-1; 8 positions agree with TRBD1. Germline loops: CDR1 SEHNR, CDR2 FQNEAQ (reference sequence). The V and J ends lost 4 bases and 8 bases, in that order; junction bases with no gene match: 10. The CDR3 has 15 residues. CDR3 region: CASSSLTGEVDEQFF. DNA for the CDR3: TGTGCCAGCAGCTCGCTGACAGGGGAGGTCGATGAGCAGTTCTTC.

This clonotype appeared many times. V is TRBV20-1 and J is TRBJ2-3, with D unclear. The germline gives CDR1 DFQATT, CDR2 SNEGSKA (reference sequence). The V end lost 0 bases, the J end lost 0 bases, and 13 bases lay between the germline ends. The CDR3 runs 16 residues. The CDR3 nucleotides read TGCAGTGCTAGAGATCCTCAGTCCACTAGCACAGATACGCAGTATTTT. This translates into CSARDPQSTSTDTQYF.

As DNA, the CDR3 is TGCGCCAGCAGCTTCGAGAGCGGGGCCTACGAGCAGTACTTC. Translation gives CASSFESGAYEQYF. V is TRBV5-1 and J is TRBJ2-7; 7 bases are shared with TRBD2. The junction had 4 bases not matched to a gene; V was cut back by 2 bases and J by 2 bases. The CDR3 loop spans 14 amino acids. Germline CDR1 is SGHRS and CDR2 is YFSETQ.

This clonotype has at least ten counts. This rearrangement joins TRBV7-8 to TRBJ2-1, with D possibly matching TRBD1 (6 bases). Per germline, CDR1 SGHVS and CDR2 FQNEAQ. The CDR3 has 16 amino acids. Trimming took off 4 bases at V and 0 bases at J, with 13 bases between the two ends. The CDR3 DNA reads as TGTGCCAGCAGCTCCGAGGGGGTAAGCTCCTACAATGAGCAGTTCTTC. Amino acids: CASSSEGVSSYNEQFF.

This clonotype was seen only a few times. The chain uses TRBV20-1 and TRBJ2-3; D is possibly TRBD2 (7 bases). This CDR3 comprises 13 residues. The ends were cut back, 6 bases at V and 3 bases at J, with 13 bases in the middle. Germline V gene lookup returns CDR1 DFQATT and CDR2 SNEGSKA (reference sequence). The CDR3: CSAKKGGTDTQYF. CDR3 nucleotides: TGCAGTGCCAAGAAGGGGGGGACAGATACGCAGTATTTT.

J is TRBJ1-2 and V is TRBV19, with 7 bases lining up with TRBD1. The CDR3 is 12 residues long. Trimming took 9 bases from V and 3 from J; bases not matched to a gene: 4. Germline values: CDR1 LNHDA, CDR2 SQIVND (reference sequence). The CDR3 loop is CASEDRYYGYTF. The CDR3, as DNA: TGTGCCAGCGAGGACAGGTACTATGGCTACACCTTC.

This chain links TRBV6-4 with TRBJ1-2; tentatively, D is TRBD1 (5 bases). The CDR3 contains 13 residues. Germline CDR1 is MRHNA and CDR2 is SNTAGT. V shed 3 bases and J shed 6 bases, with 11 bases lying between them. The CDR3 protein is CASSEGEGHGYTF. The DNA for the CDR3 is TGTGCCAGCAGTGAAGGGGAGGGTCATGGCTACACCTTC.

This clonotype was seen many times. The rearrangement joins TRBV20-1 to TRBJ2-3, with D unclear. The CDR3 has 14 amino acids. Between the trimmed V and J ends, which lost 0 bases and 6 bases, there was a span of 13 bases. Germline lookup yields CDR1 DFQATT and CDR2 SNEGSKA (reference sequence). Here the CDR3 reads CSARELPSLDTQYF. CDR3 in DNA: TGCAGTGCTAGAGAACTCCCCTCCCTTGATACGCAGTATTTT.